The rows below give T cell receptor beta chains drawn from one sample of a study of T cell repertoires in cytomegalovirus infection. Their recognized antigens are unknown. MiXCR was run by TCRdb on the reads, yielding one entry per CDR3 protein. The sample lists about 340,000 distinct CDR3 sequences; around 29% were seen once. Sequenced material: cultured PBMCs, taken from culture after CMV antigen stimulation. The source of these receptors is a human donor in good health (CMV status not recorded). Some clones in this sample may be carry-over from other donors' samples. The CDR3 runs from the conserved cysteine through the conserved F or W. A D gene is named only where the DNA matches it firmly. Only some rows state a clone size, as once, few, many or a class for expanded clones.

TRBJ1-5	TRBV12-3/TRBV12-4	-	-	14	CASSPAWGNQPQHF	TGTGCCAGCAGTCCTGCCTGGGGCAATCAGCCCCAGCATTTT
TRBJ2-1	TRBV20-1	-	-	14	CSARDYRSYNEQFF	TGCAGTGCTAGGGACTACCGCTCCTACAATGAGCAGTTCTTC
TRBJ1-2	TRBV7-2	many	-	16	CASSSRRDSNSYGYTF	TGTGCCAGCAGCTCTAGGCGCGACAGCAACAGCTATGGCTACACCTTC
TRBJ2-3	TRBV7-2	-	TRBD2	15	CASNPTPRAPSGQYF	TGTGCCAGCAACCCCACACCGAGGGCCCCTAGCGGGCAGTATTTT
TRBJ1-6	TRBV19	-	-	14	CASTADGPLSPLHF	TGTGCCAGTACTGCGGACGGGCCTCTTTCGCCCCTCCACTTT
TRBJ2-7	TRBV4-2	many	-	14	CASSQDTGGGEQYF	TGTGCCAGCAGCCAAGATACCGGGGGAGGCGAGCAGTACTTC
TRBJ2-5	TRBV7-8	few	-	15	CASTLDRPYGGTQYF	TGTGCCAGCACCCTTGACAGGCCCTACGGAGGCACCCAGTACTTC
TRBJ2-3	TRBV5-6	-	-	14	CASSLVSSPDTQYF	TGTGCCAGCAGCTTGGTGTCTAGCCCAGATACGCAGTATTTT
TRBJ2-1	TRBV6-1	few	-	14	CASSEGPRVNEQFF	TGTGCCAGCAGTGAAGGTCCGAGGGTCAATGAGCAGTTCTTC
TRBJ1-2	TRBV10-2	-	-	16	CASSEIPSALNYGYTF	TGCGCCAGCAGTGAAATCCCTTCGGCCCTTAACTATGGCTACACCTTC
TRBJ1-1	TRBV11-2	-	-	12	CASSWMSTEAFF	TGTGCCAGCAGCTGGATGAGCACTGAAGCTTTCTTT
TRBJ1-5	TRBV19	-	-	15	CASSIRGGGNQPQHF	TGTGCCAGTAGTATTCGGGGCGGAGGGAATCAGCCCCAGCATTTT
TRBJ2-1	TRBV6-1	-	TRBD2	13	CASSASGANEQFF	TGTGCCAGCAGCGCTAGCGGGGCAAATGAGCAGTTCTTC
TRBJ1-4	TRBV6-1	-	TRBD1	17	CASSLQGRAATNEKLFF	TGTGCCAGCAGTCTACAGGGGCGTGCTGCAACTAATGAAAAACTGTTTTTT
TRBJ2-6	TRBV5-1	many	-	15	CASSLVAPGANVLTF	TGCGCCAGCAGCTTGGTAGCTCCTGGGGCCAACGTCCTGACTTTC
TRBJ2-7	TRBV7-9	-	-	12	CASSTRVGEQYF	TGTGCCAGCAGCACTAGGGTAGGGGAGCAGTACTTC
TRBJ1-2	TRBV7-8	-	-	14	CASSGGRAGYGYTF	TGTGCCAGCAGTGGGGGCAGGGCGGGCTATGGCTACACCTTC
TRBJ1-2	TRBV6-6	-	TRBD1	14	CASSRDRDTYGYTF	TGTGCCAGCAGCCGGGACAGGGATACCTATGGCTACACCTTC
TRBJ2-7	TRBV6-6	once	TRBD2	13	CASSGTRFREQYF	TGTGCCAGCAGTGGGACTAGATTCCGCGAGCAGTACTTC
TRBJ1-3	TRBV7-9	few	-	15	CASRTGRGSGNTIYF	TGTGCCAGCAGGACGGGACGCGGCTCTGGAAACACCATATATTTT
TRBJ2-1	TRBV20-1	-	TRBD2	15	CSASTSGRAYNEQFF	TGCAGTGCTAGCACTAGCGGGAGGGCCTACAATGAGCAGTTCTTC
TRBJ2-6	TRBV20-1	few	TRBD1	18	CSARDGTAPSSGANVLTF	TGCAGTGCTAGAGATGGGACAGCACCCAGCTCTGGGGCCAACGTCCTGACTTTC
TRBJ2-5	TRBV28	-	TRBD2	17	CASSPDGTSGSWETQYF	TGTGCCAGCAGCCCCGACGGGACTAGCGGGAGCTGGGAGACCCAGTACTTC
TRBJ1-2	TRBV7-9	few	-	13	CASRPTGNYGYTF	TGTGCCAGCAGACCTACAGGGAACTATGGCTACACCTTC
TRBJ2-5	TRBV12-3/TRBV12-4	-	TRBD2	15	CASSLGTSGVETQYF	TGTGCCAGCAGTTTGGGGACTAGCGGGGTAGAGACCCAGTACTTC
TRBJ1-2	TRBV7-2	many	-	16	CASSLVFRSGRYGYTF	TGTGCCAGCAGCTTAGTTTTCCGGTCCGGGAGGTATGGCTACACCTTC
TRBJ1-3	TRBV29-1	-	-	14	CSVGIQSSGNTIYF	TGCAGCGTCGGGATTCAGTCCTCTGGAAACACCATATATTTT
TRBJ1-1	TRBV10-3	few	-	13	CAISEFQGDEAFF	TGTGCCATCAGTGAGTTTCAGGGTGATGAAGCTTTCTTT
TRBJ2-7	TRBV19	-	TRBD2	14	CASSPGRGGYEQYF	TGTGCCAGTAGTCCAGGACGGGGAGGGTACGAGCAGTACTTC
TRBJ1-2	TRBV19	-	-	13	CASSNGAGVGYTF	TGTGCCAGTAGTAATGGTGCCGGGGTTGGCTACACCTTC
TRBJ1-1	TRBV11-2	few	-	14	CASSFPGVNTEAFF	TGTGCCAGCAGCTTCCCAGGGGTGAACACTGAAGCTTTCTTT
TRBJ2-7	TRBV6-2/TRBV6-3	-	TRBD2	15	CASRPLAGVSYEQYF	TGTGCCAGCAGACCACTAGCGGGGGTTTCCTACGAGCAGTACTTC
TRBJ1-5	TRBV28	few	-	17	CASTPGGWHVGNQPQHF	TGTGCCAGCACCCCTGGGGGTTGGCATGTGGGCAATCAGCCCCAGCATTTT
TRBJ1-1	TRBV12-3/TRBV12-4	few	TRBD1	15	CASSLRDRGHSEAFF	TGTGCCAGCAGTTTACGGGACAGGGGGCATTCTGAGGCTTTCTTT
TRBJ2-7	TRBV6-6	-	-	14	CASSYSGETYEQYF	TGTGCCAGCAGTTACTCTGGAGAGACCTACGAGCAGTACTTC
TRBJ1-5	TRBV12-3/TRBV12-4	few	-	15	CASTLGGSGNQPQHF	TGTGCCAGCACCCTGGGGGGGTCGGGCAATCAGCCCCAGCATTTT
TRBJ1-2	TRBV15	-	-	14	CATSGRRNDYGYTF	TGTGCCACCAGCGGCCGAAGGAACGACTATGGCTACACCTTC
TRBJ2-5	TRBV7-3	few	-	15	CASSLNPGRQETQYF	TGTGCCAGCAGCTTAAACCCGGGACGGCAAGAGACCCAGTACTTC
TRBJ2-1	TRBV6-6	-	-	15	CASSYRDLAQSEQFF	TGTGCCAGCAGTTACCGGGACCTCGCTCAATCAGAGCAGTTCTTC
TRBJ2-7	TRBV12-5	many	TRBD1	13	CASGHTDREEQYF	TGTGCTAGTGGTCACACGGACAGGGAGGAGCAGTACTTC
TRBJ1-2	TRBV7-4	few	-	14	CASSPAPRNYGYTF	TGTGCCAGCAGCCCTGCTCCACGGAACTATGGCTACACCTTC
TRBJ2-2	TRBV19	few	TRBD1	15	CASRETGGSTGELFF	TGTGCCAGTAGGGAAACAGGGGGGAGCACCGGGGAGCTGTTTTTT
TRBJ2-7	TRBV28	few	-	14	CASSLAVLGNEQYF	TGTGCCAGCAGCTTAGCGGTCTTGGGAAACGAGCAGTACTTC
TRBJ2-5	TRBV29-1	-	TRBD2	17	CSVLGLAGDLYQETQYF	TGCAGCGTTTTAGGACTAGCGGGGGACCTGTACCAAGAGACCCAGTACTTC
TRBJ1-1	TRBV19	-	-	13	CASSFNGGTEAFF	TGTGCCAGTAGTTTCAATGGGGGGACTGAAGCTTTCTTT
TRBJ1-2	TRBV7-2	few	-	14	CASSITGTGYGYTF	TGTGCCAGCAGCATTACGGGGACGGGCTATGGCTACACCTTC
TRBJ2-2	TRBV6-1	-	-	16	CASSPLGAGNTGELFF	TGTGCCAGCAGCCCGCTCGGTGCGGGAAACACCGGGGAGCTGTTTTTT
TRBJ2-5	TRBV7-2	many	-	14	CASSLSPGLETQYF	TGTGCCAGCAGCTTATCTCCAGGGCTAGAGACCCAGTACTTC
TRBJ1-5	TRBV19	few	-	18	CASSSTPGRGSSNQPQHF	TGTGCCAGTAGTTCGACGCCGGGCCGAGGGTCTTCTAATCAGCCCCAGCATTTT
TRBJ2-7	TRBV7-6	few	TRBD1	14	CASSQTGRPYEQYF	TGTGCCAGCAGCCAGACAGGGCGACCCTACGAGCAGTACTTC
TRBJ1-4	TRBV7-6	-	-	12	CASRQANEKLFF	TGTGCCAGCCGGCAGGCTAATGAAAAACTGTTTTTT
TRBJ1-1	TRBV12-3/TRBV12-4	few	-	17	CASSPPSTQGLNTEAFF	TGTGCCAGCAGTCCTCCCTCAACTCAGGGGCTAAACACTGAAGCTTTCTTT
TRBJ1-5	TRBV19	-	TRBD1	17	CASSIETGTGEGQPQHF	TGTGCCAGTAGTATTGAGACCGGGACAGGGGAGGGTCAGCCCCAGCATTTT
TRBJ2-2	TRBV11-2	few	-	16	CASSPFLAANTGELFF	TGTGCCAGCAGCCCCTTCTTGGCCGCGAACACCGGGGAGCTGTTTTTT